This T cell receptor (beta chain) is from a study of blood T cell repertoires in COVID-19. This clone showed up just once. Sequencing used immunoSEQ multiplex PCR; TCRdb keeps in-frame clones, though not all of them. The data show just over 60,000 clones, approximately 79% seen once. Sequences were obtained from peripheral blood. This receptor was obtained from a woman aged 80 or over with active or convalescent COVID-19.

The CDR3: CASSYSTPGLLRALHF. The DNA for the CDR3 is TGTGCCAGCAGTTACTCGACGCCGGGACTCCTCAGGGCCCTCCACTTT. The chain joins TRBV6-5 to TRBJ1-6, with D possibly TRBD1 on 5 matching bases. Germline CDR1 is MNHEY and CDR2 is SVGAGI. This CDR3 has 16 amino acids. Between the trimmed V and J ends, which lost 0 bases and 14 bases, there was a span of 20 bases.